A single T cell receptor (beta chain) is shown here with its context. The repertoire was sequenced with immunoSEQ multiplex PCR; TCRdb's copy has only in-frame clones and lacks some. Seen here are about 80,000 clones, around 90% observed once, and the top ten hold 2.6%. This sample is part of a study of T cell changes during pregnancy in multiple sclerosis. This CDR3 comprises 11 residues. The V segment lost 6 bases and the J segment 13 bases; nucleotides outside the gene matches: 6. CDR1 is SNHLY, CDR2 FYNNEI, per germline. The receptor was isolated from a female donor with multiple sclerosis, enrolled in a pregnancy study. The sequencing here drew on peripheral blood, taken before pregnancy. J is TRBJ2-1 and V is TRBV2; TRBD2 aligns across 7 bases. The CDR3, as DNA: TGTGCCAGCAGAATCGGGACTACCCAGTTCTTC. This translates into CASRIGTTQFF.